This TCR beta chain was sequenced in a study of CD8+CD57+ T cells in acquired aplastic anemia. As for the study in general: The sorted CD4+ and CD8+ cells yielded an average roughly 3 ug of DNA. Healthy CD8+ samples averaged about 10 million reads.

Genomic DNA templated the TCR beta VDJ and CDR3 profiling. TCRdb re-derived calls from the reads in MiXCR, one entry per CDR3 protein. In the table there are approximately 130,000 distinct CDR3 sequences, around two fifths of which are singletons. In germline, CDR1 is LNHNV, CDR2 YYDKDF (reference sequence). The length of the CDR3 is 15 residues. V lost 2 bases to trimming and J lost 3 bases; unmatched junction nucleotides: 6. The chain couples TRBV15 to TRBJ1-2; 7 nucleotides agree with TRBD1. Sequenced: sorted CD4+, CD8+, or CD8+CD57+ T cells (not recorded which) from PBMCs. This TCR was recovered from a human donor in good health, serving as a control. The DNA of the CDR3 is TGTGCCACCAGCAGACCTACCGGGACAGACTATGGCTACACCTTC. It encodes CATSRPTGTDYGYTF.